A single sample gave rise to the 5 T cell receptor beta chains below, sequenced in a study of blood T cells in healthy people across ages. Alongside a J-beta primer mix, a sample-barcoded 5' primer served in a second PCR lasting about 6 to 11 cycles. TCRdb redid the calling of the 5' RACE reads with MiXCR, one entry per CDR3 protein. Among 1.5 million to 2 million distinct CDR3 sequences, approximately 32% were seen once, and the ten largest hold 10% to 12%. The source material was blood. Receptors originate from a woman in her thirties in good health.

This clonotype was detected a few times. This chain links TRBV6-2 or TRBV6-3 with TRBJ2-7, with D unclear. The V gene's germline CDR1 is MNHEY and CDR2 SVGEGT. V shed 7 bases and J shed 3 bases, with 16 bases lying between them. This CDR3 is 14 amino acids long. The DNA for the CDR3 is TGTGCCAGCAAAGCGACTCCCGGAGTCTACGAGCAGTACTTC. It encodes CASKATPGVYEQYF.

This CDR3 is CASSQELAGAEETQYF. The CDR3 DNA reads as TGTGCCAGCAGCCAAGAACTAGCGGGAGCAGAAGAGACCCAGTACTTC. The chain joins TRBV3-1 to TRBJ2-5, with TRBD2 matching 11 bases. The CDR3 is made up of 16 amino acids. Germline CDR1 is LGHDT and CDR2 is YNNKEL (reference sequence). Trimming took 0 bases from V and 3 from J; bases not matched to a gene: 3.

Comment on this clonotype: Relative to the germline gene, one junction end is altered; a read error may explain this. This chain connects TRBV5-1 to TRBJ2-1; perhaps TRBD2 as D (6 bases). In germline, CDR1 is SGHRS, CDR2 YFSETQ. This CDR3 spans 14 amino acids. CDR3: CANSSPGVRDEQFF. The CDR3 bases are TGCGCCAACAGCTCCCCGGGGGTTCGCGATGAGCAGTTCTTC.

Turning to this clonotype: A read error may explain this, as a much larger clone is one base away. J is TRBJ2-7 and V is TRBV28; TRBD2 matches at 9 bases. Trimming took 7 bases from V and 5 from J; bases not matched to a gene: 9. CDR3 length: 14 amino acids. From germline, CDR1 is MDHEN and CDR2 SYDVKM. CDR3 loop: CASNSIAGVHEQYF. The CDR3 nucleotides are TGTGCCAGCAATTCCATAGCGGGAGTCCACGAGCAGTACTTC.

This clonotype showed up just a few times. The CDR3 sequence: CSAREGLAGQETQYF. CDR3 DNA: TGCAGTGCTAGAGAAGGACTAGCGGGACAAGAGACCCAGTACTTC. This sequence joins TRBV20-1 and TRBJ2-5; 12 bases agree with TRBD2. There are 15 residues in the CDR3. The ends lost 0 bases at V and 2 bases at J; junction bases unmatched: 1. Germline lookup yields CDR1 DFQATT and CDR2 SNEGSKA (reference sequence).